Here is one T cell receptor beta chain with its context. Its antigen is currently unknown. The sample carries other DNA sequences with the same CDR3. These data come from a study of graft-versus-host responses after intestinal transplantation. Study summary: Anti-thymocyte globulin induction was given to all recipients, followed by tacrolimus and steroids for 3 to 4 years. Study-wide findings and caveats: Allografts from individuals with graft-donor T cell macrochimerism displayed high graft-versus-host to host-versus-graft clonal ratios.

This CDR3 is built from 15 residues. Unmatched junction bases numbered 0, after V lost 2 bases and J lost 1 base. In germline, CDR1 is MNHEY, CDR2 SMNVEV (reference sequence). Method: immunoSEQ multiplex PCR; TCRdb's copy keeps in-frame clones and lacks some. The data show 86,000 or so clones, about 89% seen once. The chain joins TRBV27 to TRBJ2-3; 10 bases are shared with TRBD2. Sequencing was performed on unstimulated CD8+ T cells sorted from spleen or lymph node cells, taken before intestinal transplant. The source is a human donor who received an intestinal transplant. CDR3 nucleotides: TGTGCCAGCAGTTTACTAGCGGGAGGCACAGATACGCAGTATTTT. Its translation is CASSLLAGGTDTQYF.